Sequencing of this TCR beta chain was carried out in a study of T cell responses to AZD1222 COVID-19 vaccine. Findings of the study overall: The sample set comprised mostly white British donors with more females, and clonal diversity was possibly underestimated. Targeting of unmutated variant regions was reportedly seen in nearly half of spike-specific TCRs. Every sample of the repertoires postdated the peak T cell response. Spike-specific TCR breadth rose after two AZD1222 doses, and depth rose as well.

The ends lost 0 bases at V and 6 bases at J; junction bases unmatched: 8. The CDR3 spans 16 residues. Germline values: CDR1 GTSNPN, CDR2 SVGIG (reference sequence). Data came from immunoSEQ multiplex PCR; TCRdb stores just in-frame clones and leaves some out. The sample includes 250,000 or so clones, 85% to 95% seen only once; the top ten take around 0.57%. Points on this clone: Its specificity is not known.

The sequence derives from an adult in good health. The specimen comprised peripheral blood, sampled on day 0 of AZD1222 vaccination. The chain uses TRBV30 and TRBJ1-6; 7 bases agree with TRBD1. The CDR3 sequence: CAWSVPGAGGNSPLHF. Written as DNA, the CDR3 is TGTGCCTGGAGTGTACCTGGGGCAGGGGGTAATTCACCCCTCCACTTT.